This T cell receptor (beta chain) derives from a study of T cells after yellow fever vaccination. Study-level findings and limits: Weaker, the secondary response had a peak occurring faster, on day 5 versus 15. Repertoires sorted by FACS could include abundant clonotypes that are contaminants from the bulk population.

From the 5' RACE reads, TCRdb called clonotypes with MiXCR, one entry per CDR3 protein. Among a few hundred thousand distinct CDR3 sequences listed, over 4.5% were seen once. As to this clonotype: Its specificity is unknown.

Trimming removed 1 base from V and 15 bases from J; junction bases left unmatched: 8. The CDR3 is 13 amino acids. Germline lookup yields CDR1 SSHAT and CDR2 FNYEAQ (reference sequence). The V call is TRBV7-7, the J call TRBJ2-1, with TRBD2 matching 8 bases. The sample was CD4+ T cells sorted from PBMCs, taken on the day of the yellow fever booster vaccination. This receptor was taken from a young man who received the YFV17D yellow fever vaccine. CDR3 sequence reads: CASSLDRAGVLFF. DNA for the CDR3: TGTGCCAGCAGCTTAGATAGAGCGGGGGTTTTGTTCTTC.